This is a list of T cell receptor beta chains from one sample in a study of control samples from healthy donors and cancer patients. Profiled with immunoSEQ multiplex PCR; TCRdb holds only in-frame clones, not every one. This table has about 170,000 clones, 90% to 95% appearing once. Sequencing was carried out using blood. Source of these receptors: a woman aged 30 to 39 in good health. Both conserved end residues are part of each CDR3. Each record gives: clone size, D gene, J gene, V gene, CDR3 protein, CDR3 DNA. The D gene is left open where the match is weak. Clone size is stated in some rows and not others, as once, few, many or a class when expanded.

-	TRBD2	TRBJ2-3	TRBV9	CASSVGLGTDTQYF	TGTGCCAGCAGCGTGGGACTAGGGACAGATACGCAGTATTTT
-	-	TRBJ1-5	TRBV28	CASSLGADQPQHF	TGTGCCAGCAGTTTGGGCGCCGATCAGCCCCAGCATTTT
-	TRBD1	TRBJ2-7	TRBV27	CASRRDRSGEQYF	TGTGCCAGCCGTCGGGACAGGTCCGGCGAGCAGTACTTC
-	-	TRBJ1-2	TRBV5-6	CASSLTGSYGYTF	TGTGCCAGCAGCCTCACAGGGAGTTATGGCTACACCTTC
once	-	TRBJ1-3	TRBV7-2	CASSLGQSSGNTIYF	TGTGCCAGCAGCTTAGGACAGAGCTCTGGAAACACCATATATTTT
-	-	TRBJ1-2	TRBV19	CASSPGSNYGYTF	TGTGCCAGTAGTCCAGGCTCTAACTATGGCTACACCTTC
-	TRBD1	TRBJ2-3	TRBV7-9	CASSMGQGTDTQYF	TGTGCCAGCAGCATGGGACAGGGAACAGATACGCAGTATTTT
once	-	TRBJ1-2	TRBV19	CASSGRDSNYGYTF	TGTGCCAGTAGTGGCAGGGATTCTAACTATGGCTACACCTTC
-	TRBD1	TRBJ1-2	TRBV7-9	CASSFPGGYGYTF	TGTGCCAGCAGCTTTCCAGGGGGCTATGGCTACACCTTC
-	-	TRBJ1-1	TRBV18	CASSPHGTEAFF	TGTGCCAGCTCACCACATGGGACTGAAGCTTTCTTT
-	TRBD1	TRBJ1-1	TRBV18	CASSRGTGDTEAFF	TGTGCCAGCTCACGGGGGACAGGGGACACTGAAGCTTTCTTT
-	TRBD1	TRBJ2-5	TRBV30	CAWSTGGMGKTQYF	TGTGCCTGGTCGACAGGGGGAATGGGGAAGACCCAGTACTTC
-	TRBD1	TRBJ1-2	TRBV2	CASSEGTGGDYGYTF	TGTGCCAGCAGTGAGGGGACAGGGGGTGACTATGGCTACACCTTC
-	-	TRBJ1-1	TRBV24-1	CATSDGGAETEAFF	TGTGCCACCAGTGATGGCGGGGCGGAGACTGAAGCTTTCTTT
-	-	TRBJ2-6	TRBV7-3	CASSRGGSGANVLTF	TGTGCCAGCAGCCGAGGGGGCTCTGGGGCCAACGTCCTGACTTTC
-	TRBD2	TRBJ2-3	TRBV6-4	CASSETSGNTDTQYF	TGTGCCAGCAGTGAGACTAGCGGGAACACAGATACGCAGTATTTT
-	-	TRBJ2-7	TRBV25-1	CASSGPRDTTYEQYF	TGTGCCAGCAGTGGGCCCCGGGACACAACCTACGAGCAGTACTTC
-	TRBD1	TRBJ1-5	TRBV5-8	CASSPGQGNVQPQHF	TGTGCCAGCAGCCCCGGACAGGGTAATGTCCAGCCCCAGCATTTT
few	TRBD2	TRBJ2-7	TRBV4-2	CASSQVGTSGGGYEQYF	TGTGCCAGCAGCCAAGTGGGGACTAGCGGAGGGGGCTACGAGCAGTACTTC
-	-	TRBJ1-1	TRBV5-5	CASSLQGNTEAFF	TGTGCCAGCAGCTTACAGGGGAACACTGAAGCTTTCTTT
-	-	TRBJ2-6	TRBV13	CASSLGEGAGANVLTF	TGTGCCAGCAGCTTAGGCGAAGGGGCTGGGGCCAACGTCCTGACTTTC
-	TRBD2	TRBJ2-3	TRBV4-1	CASSSTGTSADTQYF	TGCGCCAGCAGCAGCACCGGGACTAGCGCAGATACGCAGTATTTT
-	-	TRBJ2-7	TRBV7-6	CASSLAAGRGYEQYF	TGTGCCAGCAGCTTAGCGGCTGGCAGGGGCTACGAGCAGTACTTC
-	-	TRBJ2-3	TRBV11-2	CASSPDYTDTQYF	TGTGCCAGCAGCCCCGACTACACAGATACGCAGTATTTT
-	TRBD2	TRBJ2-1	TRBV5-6	CASSLSSGGLYNEQFF	TGTGCCAGCAGCTTGTCCAGCGGGGGCCTATACAATGAGCAGTTCTTC
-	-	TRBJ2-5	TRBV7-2	CASSLDYQKTQYF	TGTGCCAGCAGCTTAGACTATCAGAAGACCCAGTACTTC
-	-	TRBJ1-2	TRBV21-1	CASSPHLGDGYTF	TGTGCCAGCAGCCCCCACTTAGGAGATGGCTACACCTTC
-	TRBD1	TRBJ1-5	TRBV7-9	CASSLGTGGNQPQHF	TGTGCCAGCAGCTTAGGGACAGGGGGCAATCAGCCCCAGCATTTT
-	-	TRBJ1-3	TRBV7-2	CASSLGVSSGNTIYF	TGTGCCAGCAGCTTAGGAGTTAGCTCTGGAAACACCATATATTTT
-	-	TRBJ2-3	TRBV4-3	CASSQDPGPSTDTQYF	TGCGCCAGCAGCCAAGATCCAGGCCCTAGCACAGATACGCAGTATTTT
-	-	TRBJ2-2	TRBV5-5	CASSGGTLFNTGELFF	TGTGCCAGCAGCGGAGGGACACTGTTTAACACCGGGGAGCTGTTTTTT
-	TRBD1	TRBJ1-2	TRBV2	CASRGQGLYGYTF	TGTGCCAGCAGGGGACAGGGACTCTATGGCTACACCTTC
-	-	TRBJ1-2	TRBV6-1	CASSEGQNYGYTF	TGTGCCAGCAGTGAAGGGCAGAACTATGGCTACACCTTC
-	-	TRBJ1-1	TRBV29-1	CSVGGGDEAFF	TGCAGCGTTGGGGGTGGGGATGAAGCTTTCTTT
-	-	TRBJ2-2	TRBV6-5	CASRPPGDTGELFF	TGTGCCAGCAGGCCACCAGGGGATACCGGGGAGCTGTTTTTT
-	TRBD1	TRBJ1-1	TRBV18	CASSHRGLNTEAFF	TGTGCCAGCTCACACAGGGGACTGAACACTGAAGCTTTCTTT
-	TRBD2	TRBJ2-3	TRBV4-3	CASSQGTSGRSDTQYF	TGCGCCAGCAGCCAAGGGACTAGCGGGAGGTCAGATACGCAGTATTTT